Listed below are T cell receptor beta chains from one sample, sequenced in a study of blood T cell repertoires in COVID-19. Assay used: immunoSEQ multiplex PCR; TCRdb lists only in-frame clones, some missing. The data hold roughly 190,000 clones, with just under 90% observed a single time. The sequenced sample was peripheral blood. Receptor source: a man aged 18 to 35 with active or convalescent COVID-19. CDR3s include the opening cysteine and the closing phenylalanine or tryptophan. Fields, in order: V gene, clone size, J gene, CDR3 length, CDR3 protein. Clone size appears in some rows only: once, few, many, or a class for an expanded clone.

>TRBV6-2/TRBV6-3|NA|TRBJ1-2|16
CASSYQDRGRPRGYTF
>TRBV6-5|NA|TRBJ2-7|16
CASSYSLGQGLYEQYF
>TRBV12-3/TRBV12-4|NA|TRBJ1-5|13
CASRGTLYQPQHF
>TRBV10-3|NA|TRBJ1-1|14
CAISERRGNTEAFF
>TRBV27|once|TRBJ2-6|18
CASSPLTGVITGANVLTF
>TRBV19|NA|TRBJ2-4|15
CASSGGAIGKNIQYF
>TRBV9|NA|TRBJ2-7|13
CASSGGRAYEQYF
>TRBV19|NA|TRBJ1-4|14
CASSIGYSNEKLFF
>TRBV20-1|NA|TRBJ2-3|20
CSASSRGDRVFLSYTDTQYF
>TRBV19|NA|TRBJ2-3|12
CASRGSQDTQYF
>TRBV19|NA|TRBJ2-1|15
CASSPDPFGGNEQFF
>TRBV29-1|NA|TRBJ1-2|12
CSVGAAVSGYTF
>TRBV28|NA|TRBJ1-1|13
CASSPQGNTEAFF
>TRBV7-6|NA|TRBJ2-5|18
CASSSLSLLAGAGETQYF
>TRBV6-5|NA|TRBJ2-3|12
CASSFLGDTQYF
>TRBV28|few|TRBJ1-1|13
CASSLQQGTPAFF
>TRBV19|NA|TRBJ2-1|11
CASTNYNEQFF
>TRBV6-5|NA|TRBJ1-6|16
CASSYSPANPNSPLHF